This paragraph covers one TCR beta chain sequence. This sample was taken from a study of T cell changes during pregnancy in multiple sclerosis. The CDR3 loop spans 13 amino acids. V was trimmed by 6 bases and J by 2 bases, leaving 11 bases between them. Germline lookup yields CDR1 WSHSY and CDR2 SAAADI. Profiling relied on immunoSEQ multiplex PCR, and the TCRdb table lists in-frame clones only, not all of them. Here the sample spans about 69,000 clones, 80% to 90% being singletons. This rearrangement joins TRBV10-2 to TRBJ2-7; possibly TRBD1 for D (5 bases). Sequenced here: peripheral blood, sampled before pregnancy. The receptor comes from a female donor with multiple sclerosis, enrolled in a pregnancy study. CDR3 sequence: CASRGAGAYEQYF. CDR3 bases: TGCGCCAGCAGAGGGGCAGGAGCCTACGAGCAGTACTTC.